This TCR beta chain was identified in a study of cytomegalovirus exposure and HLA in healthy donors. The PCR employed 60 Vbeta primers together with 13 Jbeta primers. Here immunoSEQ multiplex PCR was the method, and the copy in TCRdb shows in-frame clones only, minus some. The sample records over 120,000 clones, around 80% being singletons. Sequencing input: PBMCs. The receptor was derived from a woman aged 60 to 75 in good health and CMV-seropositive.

CDR3 in amino acids: CASSSSTSGRNEQYF. Written as DNA, the CDR3 is TGTGCCAGTAGTTCCTCGACTAGCGGGAGGAACGAGCAGTACTTC. This chain links TRBV19 with TRBJ2-7; 13 bases line up with TRBD2. Germline lookup yields CDR1 LNHDA and CDR2 SQIVND (reference sequence). V lost 5 bases to trimming and J lost 5 bases; unmatched junction nucleotides: 6. The CDR3 sequence is 15 residues long. Combining the CDR3 with reference TRBV19 and TRBJ2-7 gives the whole variable domain DGGITQSPKYLFRKEGQNVTLSCEQNLNHDAMYWYRQDPGQGLRLIYYSQIVNDFQKGDIAEGYSVSREKKESFPLTVTSAQKNPTAFYLCASSSSTSGRNEQYFGPGTRLTVT.